The 17 T cell receptor beta chains given below trace back to one sample, sequenced in a study of T-cell memory formation after mild COVID-19. MiXCR, run by TCRdb on the 5' RACE reads, gives a single entry per CDR3 protein. The sample has about 90,000 distinct CDR3 sequences; less than 15% are singletons. Sequences were obtained from PBMCs or a T cell subset sorted from them (not recorded which). The source of these receptors is an adult woman who had mild COVID-19 (a few samples of this study predate the infection). Cell type and time point are not known.

This clonotype was recorded many times. An end of the junction differs from the germline gene, which may be a read error. The chain employs TRBV5-1 and TRBJ1-2; D is unresolved. Germline loops: CDR1 SGHRS, CDR2 YFSETQ. This CDR3 is 12 amino acids long. The DNA for the CDR3 is TGTGCCAGCAGCTTCGGGGACTATGGCTACACCTTC. Protein product: CASSFGDYGYTF.

The sample holds a few counts of this clonotype. The rearrangement joins TRBV5-1 to TRBJ2-3; 7 nucleotides line up with TRBD1. CDR3 length: 14 amino acids. With V trimmed by 4 bases and J by 5 bases, 7 bases remained unmatched. Germline V gene lookup returns CDR1 SGHRS and CDR2 YFSETQ. CDR3 residues: CASSEGAPIDTQYF. As DNA, the CDR3 is TGCGCCAGCAGCGAGGGGGCCCCAATAGATACGCAGTATTTT.

This clonotype occurred a few times. The gene calls are TRBV7-6 and TRBJ2-7; D may match TRBD1 or TRBD2 (5 bases each). The V end lost 3 bases, the J end lost 5 bases, and 20 bases lay between the germline ends. Germline CDR1 reads SGHVS; CDR2 reads FNYEAQ. The CDR3 totals 16 residues. In DNA form, the CDR3 reads TGTGCCAGCAGCTTCCGAGGGACCTCGATAAACGACGAGCAGTACTTC. This gives the protein CASSFRGTSINDEQYF.

V usage is TRBV7-9 and J usage is TRBJ2-1; the D gene is possibly TRBD2 (7 bases). Germline loops: CDR1 SEHNR, CDR2 FQNEAQ (reference sequence). This CDR3 contains 15 residues. Trimming stripped 5 bases from V and 4 bases from J, with 15 bases between. The DNA for the CDR3 is TGTGCCAGCAGCCACACCGGGGGGCTGTACAATGAGCAGTTCTTC. Amino acid sequence: CASSHTGGLYNEQFF.

This clonotype has just a few counts. V is TRBV7-6 and J is TRBJ1-5, with a tentative D call TRBD1 (5 bases). Trimming removed 5 bases from V and 6 bases from J, with 14 bases in between. In germline, CDR1 is SGHVS, CDR2 FNYEAQ. The CDR3 runs 14 residues. The CDR3 nucleotides are TGTGCCAGCAGCACCAGGGTTTCGGGTCAGCCCCAGCATTTT. Amino acid sequence: CASSTRVSGQPQHF.

V gene TRBV7-8 combines with J gene TRBJ1-2, with D possibly being TRBD1 (6 bases). CDR3 size: 12 residues. The germline V and J ends were trimmed by 5 bases and 5 bases, with 9 bases remaining between them. Germline CDR1 and CDR2: SGHVS and FQNEAQ. The CDR3 protein is CASSRDKYGYTF. The CDR3, as DNA: TGTGCCAGCAGCCGGGACAAATATGGCTACACCTTC.

J is TRBJ2-7 and V is TRBV5-6; D call uncertain. The CDR3 is 14 amino acids. Deletions cut 2 bases from V and 0 bases from J, with 9 bases between. The germline CDR1 and CDR2 sequences are SGHDT and YYEEEE. The CDR3 bases are TGTGCCAGCAGCTTCTGGGCCGCCTCCTACGAGCAGTACTTC. Residues: CASSFWAASYEQYF.

This clonotype was counted ten times or more. The gene calls are TRBV30 and TRBJ2-1, with D uncertain. This CDR3 spans 12 amino acids. Germline values: CDR1 GTSNPN, CDR2 SVGIG (reference sequence). Between the trimmed V and J ends, which lost 1 base and 13 bases, there was a span of 14 bases. CDR3 DNA: TGTGCCTGGAGTGGAGGTGTTCCTCTTCAGTTCTTC. Translation: CAWSGGVPLQFF.

This clonotype was counted only a few times. The chain combines TRBV6-2 or TRBV6-3 with TRBJ2-1, with 7 bases that match TRBD2. V shed 7 bases, J shed 9 bases, and the junction held 12 bases outside the gene matches. Germline V gene lookup returns CDR1 MNHEY and CDR2 SVGEGT. CDR3 length equals 14 residues. The CDR3 DNA follows: TGTGCCAGCATCACAGGCGGGAGAGGAGGTGAGCAGTTCTTC. Its protein product is CASITGGRGGEQFF.

This clonotype was detected only a few times. This chain links TRBV20-1 with TRBJ1-1; 8 bases map to TRBD1. CDR3 size: 15 residues. Germline CDR1 reads DFQATT; CDR2 reads SNEGSKA (reference sequence). V shed 0 bases and J 4 bases; nucleotides not matched to a gene: 7. CDR3 amino acids: CSAREVDRAGTEAFF. CDR3 nucleotide sequence: TGCAGTGCTAGAGAGGTGGACAGGGCAGGCACTGAAGCTTTCTTT.

This clonotype has at least ten counts. The chain is built from TRBV7-6 and TRBJ1-2; 8 bases match TRBD1. CDR1 and CDR2 (germline): SGHVS, FNYEAQ. The V gene end was trimmed by 5 bases and the J gene end by 8 bases; junction bases not matched to a gene: 16. The CDR3 length is 16 residues. In nucleotides, the CDR3 is TGTGCCAGCAGCGCTGATTTTCGGCAGGGGGCCTGGGGCTACACCTTC. This translates into CASSADFRQGAWGYTF.

CDR3 loop: CASGGGGYEQYF. CDR3 DNA sequence: TGTGCCAGCGGTGGTGGGGGCTACGAGCAGTACTTC. V gene TRBV5-4 combines with J gene TRBJ2-7, with D perhaps assigned TRBD1 or TRBD2 (5 bases each). The V end lost 7 bases, the J end lost 3 bases, and 11 bases lay between the germline ends. CDR3 size: 12 residues. The germline gives CDR1 SGHNT, CDR2 YYREEE (reference sequence).

This clonotype was found many times. This sequence joins TRBV7-9 and TRBJ2-1, with D perhaps TRBD1 (7 bases). V was shortened by 3 bases and J by 8 bases, with 20 bases between the two germline ends. CDR1 and CDR2 from the germline V gene are SEHNR and FQNEAQ (reference sequence). This CDR3 region has 16 residues. CDR3 residues: CASSFGRTGSRDEQFF. As DNA, the CDR3 is TGTGCCAGCAGCTTTGGGAGGACAGGTTCGAGGGATGAGCAGTTCTTC.

The table lists this clonotype with a few counts. V usage is TRBV19 and J usage is TRBJ2-3, with a weak D call TRBD2 (5 bases). Trimming shortened V by 8 bases and J by 4 bases, and 7 bases separated the two germline ends. Looked up from germline, CDR1 is LNHDA and CDR2 is SQIVND (reference sequence). This CDR3 region has 11 residues. The CDR3, as DNA: TGTGCCAGTCTGCGGGCAGATACGCAGTATTTT. Protein: CASLRADTQYF.

The sample holds a few counts of this clonotype. The V call is TRBV7-9, the J call TRBJ2-5; 11 nucleotides align to TRBD2. J was trimmed by 1 base and V by 4 bases; bases with no gene match: 2. CDR3 length: 15 amino acids. Germline V gene sequence: CDR1 SEHNR, CDR2 FQNEAQ (reference sequence). The CDR3 DNA sequence: TGTGCCAGCAGCTCACTAGCGGGGGTCCAAGAGACCCAGTACTTC. It yields the protein CASSSLAGVQETQYF.

The V call is TRBV4-2, the J call TRBJ2-7, with TRBD2 matching 7 bases. Trimming took 0 bases from V and 6 from J; bases not matched to a gene: 14. Germline-derived CDR1 and CDR2 are LGHNA and YNFKEQ. This CDR3 comprises 17 residues. The CDR3 bases are TGTGCCAGCAGCCAAGAAACTAGCGAATACACTCATCTCGAGCAGTACTTC. Translated: CASSQETSEYTHLEQYF.

This clonotype was recorded a few times. The chain links TRBV27 to TRBJ2-2, with 10 bases matching TRBD2. V lost 2 bases, J lost 0 bases, and 6 bases stayed unmatched. CDR3 length: 18 residues. Per the germline V gene, CDR1 is MNHEY and CDR2 is SMNVEV (reference sequence). The CDR3 reads CASSLEVAGGPNTGELFF. CDR3 DNA sequence: TGTGCCAGCAGTTTAGAGGTAGCGGGGGGACCGAACACCGGGGAGCTGTTTTTT.